The 30 T cell receptor beta chains listed next were all sequenced from one sample in a study of OX40 agonist ivuxolimab in advanced cancers. The assay was immunoSEQ multiplex PCR, and TCRdb's table has in-frame clones only and misses some. This table has 68,000 or so clones, approximately 90% appearing once. This specimen was CD4+ or CD8+ T cells sorted from blood, taken in a trial of the OX40 agonist ivuxolimab. The receptors were sampled from an adult with an advanced solid tumor such as melanoma, head and neck, liver or kidney cancer.

The chain recombines TRBV30 with TRBJ2-2; D unclear. CDR1 and CDR2 from the germline V gene are GTSNPN and SVGIG (reference sequence). CDR3 size: 13 residues. Between the trimmed V and J ends, which lost 3 bases and 5 bases, there was a span of 10 bases. The CDR3 DNA reads as TGTGCCTGGAGCTACCTCGGGACCGGGGAGCTGTTTTTT. Its protein is CAWSYLGTGELFF.

This chain links TRBV12-5 with TRBJ1-5, with D perhaps TRBD1 (5 bases). V lost 5 bases and J lost 6, with 11 bases in between. Looked up from germline, CDR1 is LGHNT and CDR2 is FRNRAP. The CDR3 loop spans 13 amino acids. The CDR3 DNA reads TGTGCTAGTGGTCCTCGGGGGGGTCAGCCCCAGCATTTT. Translated: CASGPRGGQPQHF.

The V gene is TRBV7-9, the J gene TRBJ2-1; 16 bases align to TRBD2. J was trimmed by 8 bases and V by 5 bases; bases with no gene match: 6. The germline V gene has CDR1 SEHNR and CDR2 FQNEAQ (reference sequence). This CDR3 has 16 amino acids. The CDR3 DNA is TGTGCCAGCAGCCAACTGGGACTAGCGGGAGGGCATGAGCAGTTCTTC. It is translated as CASSQLGLAGGHEQFF.

In its sample, this clone was seen once. V is TRBV7-9 and J is TRBJ1-5; tentative D call: TRBD1 (5 bases). Trimming took off 5 bases at V and 5 bases at J, with 16 bases between the two ends. There are 15 residues in the CDR3. Germline CDR1 SEHNR, CDR2 FQNEAQ (reference sequence). CDR3 region: CASSRGSAADQPQHF. The CDR3 DNA is TGTGCCAGCAGCCGGGGGTCCGCGGCAGATCAGCCCCAGCATTTT.

V is TRBV7-2 and J is TRBJ1-4; TRBD1 is a possible D gene (5 bases). In germline, CDR1 is SGHTA, CDR2 FQGNSA. The CDR3 consists of 14 residues. The V end was cut by 4 bases, the J end by 3 bases, with 9 bases between. The CDR3 region is CASSYQGPNEKLFF. The CDR3 DNA reads as TGTGCCAGCAGCTACCAGGGTCCTAATGAAAAACTGTTTTTT.

V and J are TRBV4-1 and TRBJ1-4; the D gene is possibly TRBD1 (5 bases). Per the germline V gene, CDR1 is MGHRA and CDR2 is YSYEKL. Trimming removed 0 bases at V and 4 bases at J, with 9 bases between. The CDR3 is made up of 15 amino acids. CDR3 sequence: CASSQDGTGNEKLFF. In nucleotides, the CDR3 is TGCGCCAGCAGCCAAGATGGGACCGGTAATGAAAAACTGTTTTTT.

The chain uses TRBV5-8 and TRBJ2-5; TRBD1 matches 7 bases. This CDR3 comprises 13 residues. V gave up 5 bases and J gave up 2 bases; unmatched junction bases: 3. Germline-derived CDR1 and CDR2 are SGHTS and YDEGEE. CDR3 protein: CASSRGQQETQYF. The CDR3 DNA reads TGTGCCAGCAGTCGGGGACAGCAAGAGACCCAGTACTTC.

The V and J genes are TRBV5-1 and TRBJ1-1; no clear D. The CDR3 consists of 13 residues. From germline, CDR1 is SGHRS and CDR2 YFSETQ. With 3 bases removed from V and 1 base from J, the gap between germline ends came to 7 bases. In DNA form, the CDR3 reads TGCGCCAGCAGCTCCCAGGAGAACACTGAAGCTTTCTTT. It specifies CASSSQENTEAFF.

The CDR3 bases are TGTGCCAGCAGCGTAGTGACTAGCGGGGGGAAAGAGACCCAGTACTTC. This sequence encodes CASSVVTSGGKETQYF. The chain combines TRBV9 with TRBJ2-5, with 13 positions matching TRBD2. This CDR3 contains 16 residues. V shed 0 bases, J shed 3 bases, and the junction held 2 bases outside the gene matches. The germline CDR1 and CDR2 sequences are SGDLS and YYNGEE.

The J gene is TRBJ1-3, the V gene TRBV19; D is possibly TRBD1 (6 bases). Germline assignment: CDR1 LNHDA and CDR2 SQIVND (reference sequence). With 5 bases removed from V and 2 bases from J, the gap between germline ends came to 13 bases. The CDR3 spans 15 residues. CDR3 sequence: CASSSKTGAGNTIYF. The CDR3 region has the DNA TGTGCCAGTAGTTCCAAGACAGGAGCTGGAAACACCATATATTTT.

This clone was recorded once. This sequence joins TRBV6-6 and TRBJ2-1; 13 positions match TRBD2. CDR3 length: 15 amino acids. The V segment lost 5 bases and the J segment 6 bases; nucleotides outside the gene matches: 4. Looked up from germline, CDR1 is MNHNY and CDR2 is SVGAGI (reference sequence). In DNA, the CDR3 is TGTGCCAGCAGTAAGGGACTAGCGGGAATCAATGAGCAGTTCTTC. It yields the protein CASSKGLAGINEQFF.

V is TRBV14 and J is TRBJ2-3; D might be TRBD1 (6 bases). CDR3 length: 16 amino acids. The germline V gene encodes CDR1 SGHDN and CDR2 FVKESK. Trimming left V 4 bases short and J 2 bases short, with 16 bases between. The CDR3 sequence is CASSPGEIRFTDTQYF. CDR3 coding DNA: TGTGCCAGCAGCCCAGGGGAAATTAGGTTCACAGATACGCAGTATTTT.

The rearrangement uses TRBV7-8 and TRBJ2-3, with 9 bases aligning to TRBD1. From germline, CDR1 is SGHVS and CDR2 FQNEAQ. With V trimmed by 0 bases and J by 3 bases, 4 bases remained unmatched. The CDR3 runs 16 residues. CDR3 in amino acids: CASSLAGTGRTDTQYF. CDR3 DNA sequence: TGTGCCAGCAGCTTAGCGGGGACAGGGCGGACAGATACGCAGTATTTT.

This sequence joins TRBV19 and TRBJ1-5; 10 bases align to TRBD1. From germline, CDR1 is LNHDA and CDR2 SQIVND (reference sequence). The CDR3 extends over 12 amino acids. The V segment lost 10 bases and the J segment 6 bases; nucleotides outside the gene matches: 3. In DNA form, the CDR3 reads TGTGCCACCCGGGACAGGGGTCAGCCCCAGCATTTT. It is translated as CATRDRGQPQHF.

The J gene is TRBJ2-5, the V gene TRBV6-5, with TRBD2 identical over 10 bases. The J segment lost 2 bases and the V segment lost 5 bases, leaving 5 bases of the junction unmatched. Germline values: CDR1 MNHEY, CDR2 SVGAGI. The CDR3 has 15 amino acids. In DNA form, the CDR3 reads TGTGCCAGCAGTCCCTGGACTAGCGGACAAGAGACCCAGTACTTC. It is translated as CASSPWTSGQETQYF.

The chain recombines TRBV10-1 with TRBJ2-3; 9 bases line up with TRBD2. V lost 0 bases, J lost 1 base, and 2 bases stayed unmatched. The CDR3 sequence is 16 residues long. Germline V CDR1 and CDR2: WNHNN, SYGVQD (reference sequence). CDR3 nucleotides: TGCGCCAGCAGTGAGTCTTCTAGCGGGGGCACAGATACGCAGTATTTT. Protein: CASSESSSGGTDTQYF.

The J gene is TRBJ2-7, the V gene TRBV7-8; D might be TRBD2 (5 bases). The CDR3 length is 15 residues. With 4 bases removed from V and 6 bases from J, the gap between germline ends came to 19 bases. Germline V CDR1 and CDR2: SGHVS, FQNEAQ. Written as DNA, the CDR3 is TGTGCCAGCAGCTCCGGGTCCGGAGAAGGGAGCGAGCAGTACTTC. It codes for CASSSGSGEGSEQYF.

The chain links TRBV5-1 to TRBJ1-3; tentative D call: TRBD1 (5 bases). This CDR3 comprises 15 residues. Trimming removed 0 bases from V and 3 bases from J, with 10 bases in between. Germline V gene data show CDR1 as SGHRS and CDR2 as YFSETQ. The CDR3 is CASSLDRSIGNTIYF. The CDR3 bases are TGCGCCAGCAGCTTGGACAGGTCCATTGGAAACACCATATATTTT.

The J gene is TRBJ2-3, the V gene TRBV2; 8 bases are a match to TRBD2. With 10 bases clipped from V and 3 bases from J, the junction kept 6 bases outside the gene matches. Germline lookup yields CDR1 SNHLY and CDR2 FYNNEI. This CDR3 has 13 amino acids. CDR3 coding DNA: TGTGCCACCCAGCGGGGGAAAACAGATACGCAGTATTTT. Translated, it gives CATQRGKTDTQYF.

The CDR3 loop is CASTRTGGLHNSPLHF. The DNA for the CDR3 is TGTGCCAGTACCCGGACAGGGGGCTTGCATAATTCACCCCTCCACTTT. The rearrangement joins TRBV19 to TRBJ1-6, with 11 bases that match TRBD1. This CDR3 region has 16 residues. The germline V gene has CDR1 LNHDA and CDR2 SQIVND (reference sequence). V gave up 7 bases and J gave up 5 bases; unmatched junction bases: 7.

V and J are TRBV5-1 and TRBJ1-3, with D perhaps matching TRBD1 (6 bases). The CDR3 consists of 16 residues. Looked up from germline, CDR1 is SGHRS and CDR2 is YFSETQ. Between the trimmed V and J ends, which lost 0 bases and 4 bases, there was a span of 14 bases. DNA of the CDR3: TGCGCCAGCAGCTTGGGCCACGCAGGGGTAGGAAACACCATATATTTT. The encoded protein is CASSLGHAGVGNTIYF. The variable domain in full, completed from reference TRBV5-1 and TRBJ1-3, reads KAGVTQTPRYLIKTRGQQVTLSCSPISGHRSVSWYQQTPGQGLQFLFEYFSETQRNKGNFPGRFSGRQFSNSRSEMNVSTLELGDSALYLCASSLGHAGVGNTIYFGEGSWLTVV.

The chain is built from TRBV5-1 and TRBJ2-1, with no clear D. The CDR3 has 14 amino acids. Germline CDR1 reads SGHRS; CDR2 reads YFSETQ. V lost 0 bases and J lost 3, with 7 bases in between. The CDR3 DNA is TGCGCCAGCAGCTTGGTGGCCAGCTACAATGAGCAGTTCTTC. Translated, it gives CASSLVASYNEQFF.

The chain joins TRBV10-3 to TRBJ1-5; possible D gene TRBD1, 6 bases. The CDR3 runs to 16 residues. CDR1 and CDR2 from the germline V gene are ENHRY and SYGVKD. V gave up 3 bases and J gave up 5 bases, with 17 bases separating them. The CDR3 reads CAISDVTGKEDQPQHF. The CDR3 DNA reads as TGTGCCATCAGTGATGTAACAGGGAAGGAGGATCAGCCCCAGCATTTT.

The CDR3 sequence: CASSEKGQGRETQYF. CDR3 sequence (DNA): TGCGCCAGCAGTGAGAAGGGACAGGGCCGGGAGACCCAGTACTTC. The chain combines TRBV10-1 with TRBJ2-5, with TRBD1 identical over 9 bases. Germline-derived CDR1 and CDR2 are WNHNN and SYGVQD (reference sequence). The CDR3 totals 15 residues. V gave up 2 bases and J gave up 5 bases; unmatched junction bases: 6.

The chain uses TRBV6-1 and TRBJ1-1, with 9 bases aligning to TRBD1. Germline values: CDR1 MNHNS, CDR2 SASEGT. The CDR3 is 15 amino acids. The V gene end was trimmed by 2 bases and the J gene end by 5 bases; junction bases not matched to a gene: 6. The CDR3 here is CASSEITGGGTEAFF. The CDR3 DNA sequence: TGTGCCAGCAGTGAAATAACAGGGGGCGGGACTGAAGCTTTCTTT.

The chain recombines TRBV11-2 with TRBJ1-3, with 7 bases fitting TRBD1. The CDR3 loop spans 14 amino acids. Losses at the gene ends were 4 bases for V and 5 bases for J; bases not matched to a gene: 5. CDR1 and CDR2 (germline): SGHAT, FQNNGV. In DNA form, the CDR3 reads TGTGCCAGCAGCTCGACAGGGAGTAGAAACACCATATATTTT. This translates into CASSSTGSRNTIYF.

The rearrangement uses TRBV19 and TRBJ1-2, with 7 positions matching TRBD1. Trimming at V came to 10 bases and at J to 1 base, leaving 15 bases not matched to a gene. CDR1 is LNHDA and CDR2 is SQIVND in the germline V gene (reference sequence). CDR3 length: 16 amino acids. The CDR3 sequence: CATYHGGTEFNYGYTF. CDR3 bases: TGTGCCACCTACCACGGGGGGACAGAATTTAACTATGGCTACACCTTC.

The V and J genes are TRBV6-5 and TRBJ2-3; possible D gene TRBD2, 6 bases. Germline V gives CDR1 MNHEY, CDR2 SVGAGI. The CDR3 has 15 residues. With 6 bases removed from V and 6 bases from J, the gap between germline ends came to 19 bases. The CDR3 DNA follows: TGTGCCAGCAGCCCCGGGGAGGAAGGGAAGGATACGCAGTATTTT. It is translated as CASSPGEEGKDTQYF.

This clone was counted a single time. The chain links TRBV7-2 to TRBJ1-4; D is unresolved. This CDR3 has 15 amino acids. CDR1 SGHTA and CDR2 FQGNSA come from the germline V gene. The germline V and J ends were trimmed by 4 bases and 7 bases, with 16 bases remaining between them. This CDR3 is CASSSRGEGSEKLFF. In DNA, the CDR3 is TGTGCCAGCAGCTCGCGGGGTGAGGGTAGTGAAAAACTGTTTTTT.

This chain joins TRBV27 and TRBJ1-1, with a weak D call TRBD1 (5 bases). CDR3 length: 14 residues. Trimming pared 3 bases from V and 5 bases from J, leaving 13 bases between. CDR1 and CDR2 (germline): MNHEY, SMNVEV (reference sequence). The DNA for the CDR3 is TGTGCCAGCAGTTTTGGGGTCCCAGGGACTGAAGCTTTCTTT. This sequence encodes CASSFGVPGTEAFF.